Here is one T cell receptor (beta chain) with its context. Authors' analysis steps: Amplification of reference gene primers provided the estimated nucleated cell counts. Profiled with immunoSEQ multiplex PCR; TCRdb holds only in-frame clones, not every one. V, J and clone size derive from that table, while D and trimming were established from the DNA sequence. The sample includes about 150,000 clones, approximately 86% of them seen just once. The length of the CDR3 is 11 residues. Germline values: CDR1 LGHDT, CDR2 YNNKEL (reference sequence). Trimming at V came to 8 bases and at J to 13 bases, leaving 8 bases not matched to a gene. This entry belongs to a study of blood T cell repertoires in COVID-19. Across the whole study: Samples came from the United States, Italy and Spain, spanning acute and convalescent COVID-19. Sources were T cells, B-cell-depleted T cells, or PBMCs; the material itself was cDNA or gDNA.

The chain carries TRBV3-1 (or the pseudogene TRBV3-2) and TRBJ1-1, with 9 bases that match TRBD1. This receptor was taken from a woman aged 80 or over with COVID-19, enrolled during active disease. Sample: peripheral blood. This CDR3 is CASSRQGVLFF. The CDR3 region has the DNA TGTGCCAGCTCCAGACAGGGGGTGCTTTTCTTT.